Sequencing of this T cell receptor (beta chain) was carried out in a study of OX40 agonist ivuxolimab in advanced cancers. In the study overall: The patients got ivuxolimab, which is an agonistic anti-OX40 (CD134) antibody.

Trimming stripped 6 bases from V and 5 bases from J, with 15 bases between. The CDR3 covers 14 residues. CDR1 is ENHRY and CDR2 is SYGVKD in the germline V gene. As concerns this clone: The target antigen is unknown.

Study findings and constraints: Also showing low normalized T-cell clonal expansion were some of the nonresponders.

The assay was immunoSEQ multiplex PCR, and TCRdb's table has in-frame clones only and misses some. The data hold tens of thousands of clones, with around 84% observed a single time. Peripheral blood came from all dose cohorts at three timepoints. Sample: CD4+ or CD8+ T cells sorted from blood, taken in a trial of the OX40 agonist ivuxolimab. The rearrangement uses TRBV10-3 and TRBJ2-3, with D tentatively TRBD2 (6 bases). This sequence originates from an adult with an advanced solid tumor such as melanoma, head and neck, liver or kidney cancer. The CDR3 here is CAIRRDLGGDTQYF. DNA for the CDR3: TGTGCCATCAGGAGGGACTTAGGAGGAGATACGCAGTATTTT.